The 11 T cell receptor beta chains given below trace back to one sample, sequenced in a study of cytomegalovirus exposure and HLA in healthy donors. The PCR had 60 Vbeta and 13 Jbeta primers. Generated by immunoSEQ multiplex PCR, the TCRdb table keeps only in-frame clones and is missing some. The data contain 100,000 or so clones, roughly four fifths of them seen just once; the ten biggest clones take up 12% to 15%. The sample comprised PBMCs. The receptors stem from a male donor in good health and CMV-seropositive.

This chain uses TRBV6-5 with TRBJ1-4, with 10 bases matching TRBD1. From germline, CDR1 is MNHEY and CDR2 SVGAGI. Trimming took 4 bases from V and 11 from J; bases not matched to a gene: 13. The CDR3 is 16 residues long. In DNA form, the CDR3 reads TGTGCCAGCAGTTCAGACAGGGGGCGCGGTGTGGGGAAACTGTTTTTT. This gives the protein CASSSDRGRGVGKLFF.

Only a few counts were recorded for this clone. CDR3 DNA: TGTGCCAGCAGTTCAGGGAGGGGGTACACCGGGGAGCTGTTTTTT. It encodes CASSSGRGYTGELFF. V is TRBV27 and J is TRBJ2-2; the D gene is possibly TRBD2 (7 bases). The ends were cut back, 4 bases at V and 3 bases at J, with 12 bases in the middle. CDR3 length equals 15 residues. The germline gives CDR1 MNHEY, CDR2 SMNVEV (reference sequence).

The J gene is TRBJ1-5, the V gene TRBV11-3, with D perhaps TRBD1 (5 bases). The length of the CDR3 is 12 residues. Germline values: CDR1 SGHNT, CDR2 YENEEA. V was trimmed by 0 bases and J by 11 bases, leaving 8 bases between them. The CDR3 region has the DNA TGTGCCAGCAGCTTAGATAGGGGTGCCCAGCATTTT. Protein sequence: CASSLDRGAQHF.

The chain carries TRBV4-2 and TRBJ2-2; 11 nucleotides match TRBD2. CDR1 is LGHNA, CDR2 YNFKEQ, per germline. V lost 0 bases to trimming and J lost 7 bases; unmatched junction nucleotides: 7. This CDR3 contains 17 residues. CDR3 nucleotides: TGTGCCAGCAGCCAAGAAATAGCGGGGGGGCCTGGCGGGGAGCTGTTTTTT. Translating gives CASSQEIAGGPGGELFF.

The chain combines TRBV4-2 with TRBJ1-6, with D possibly TRBD1 on 5 matching bases. This CDR3 is built from 15 residues. The germline V and J ends were trimmed by 1 base and 8 bases, with 12 bases remaining between them. CDR1 and CDR2 (germline): LGHNA, YNFKEQ. The CDR3 DNA reads as TGTGCCAGCAGCCAAGGCAAACAGGTCGATTCACCCCTCCACTTT. This translates into CASSQGKQVDSPLHF.

The chain employs TRBV6-6 and TRBJ2-7, with 8 bases aligning to TRBD2. Trimming at V came to 2 bases and at J to 6 bases, leaving 9 bases not matched to a gene. Germline V gene lookup returns CDR1 MNHNY and CDR2 SVGAGI (reference sequence). CDR3 size: 15 residues. The CDR3 is CASSYGTRGSSEQYF. The CDR3 DNA sequence: TGTGCCAGCAGTTACGGGACTAGAGGGTCGTCCGAGCAGTACTTC.

The chain carries TRBV18 and TRBJ1-1, with D possibly matching TRBD1 (5 bases). Trimming left V 2 bases short and J 9 bases short, with 16 bases between. Looked up from germline, CDR1 is KGHSH and CDR2 is LQKENI. The CDR3 contains 14 residues. In DNA form, the CDR3 reads TGTGCCAGCTCACCAAGGTCTGAGGCAGGGCAAGCTTTCTTT. This encodes CASSPRSEAGQAFF.

This chain uses TRBV30 with TRBJ1-4; D gene unclear. Germline CDR1 GTSNPN, CDR2 SVGIG (reference sequence). The CDR3 sequence is 14 residues long. V lost 2 bases and J lost 3, with 10 bases in between. For the CDR3, the DNA is TGTGCCTGGAGTCTCGGGATTTCTAATGAAAAACTGTTTTTT. Translated, it gives CAWSLGISNEKLFF.

This chain uses TRBV7-9 with TRBJ2-1; 9 bases are shared with TRBD2. V trimming: 5 bases; J trimming: 6 bases; junction bases outside the gene matches: 14. CDR3 size: 17 residues. Germline values: CDR1 SEHNR, CDR2 FQNEAQ (reference sequence). The CDR3 spells CASSGLGSGLAINEQFF. DNA of the CDR3: TGTGCCAGCAGCGGTTTAGGTTCGGGACTAGCTATCAATGAGCAGTTCTTC.

V and J are TRBV7-9 and TRBJ2-2; 7 nucleotides align to TRBD1. The CDR3 contains 14 residues. J lost 7 bases, V lost 5 bases, and 7 bases had no gene match. Germline CDR1 reads SEHNR; CDR2 reads FQNEAQ (reference sequence). CDR3 nucleotide sequence: TGTGCCAGCAGCCAAGAGGGGGCGTTCGGGGAGCTGTTTTTT. This codes for CASSQEGAFGELFF.

V usage is TRBV18 and J usage is TRBJ2-5, with D hard to call. Trimming stripped 2 bases from V and 2 bases from J, with 9 bases between. The germline V gene encodes CDR1 KGHSH and CDR2 LQKENI. This CDR3 is 14 amino acids long. The chain's CDR3 is CASSPLNRQETQYF. DNA of the CDR3: TGTGCCAGCTCACCATTAAACAGACAAGAGACCCAGTACTTC.